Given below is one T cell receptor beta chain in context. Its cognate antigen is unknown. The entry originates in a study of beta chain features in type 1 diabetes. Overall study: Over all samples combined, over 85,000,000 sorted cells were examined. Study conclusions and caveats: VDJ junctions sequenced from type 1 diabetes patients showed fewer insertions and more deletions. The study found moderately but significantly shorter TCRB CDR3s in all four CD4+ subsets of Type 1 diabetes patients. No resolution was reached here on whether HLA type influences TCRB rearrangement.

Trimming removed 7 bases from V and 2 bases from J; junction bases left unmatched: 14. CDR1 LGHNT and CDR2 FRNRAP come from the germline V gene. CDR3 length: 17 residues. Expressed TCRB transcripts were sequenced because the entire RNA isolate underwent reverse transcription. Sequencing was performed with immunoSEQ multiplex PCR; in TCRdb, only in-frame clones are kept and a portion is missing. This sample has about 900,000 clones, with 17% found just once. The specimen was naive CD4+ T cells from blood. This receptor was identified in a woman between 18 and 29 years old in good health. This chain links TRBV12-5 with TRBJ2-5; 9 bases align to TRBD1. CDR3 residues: CASANLWTGVGQETQYF. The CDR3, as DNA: TGTGCTAGTGCCAACCTCTGGACAGGGGTGGGTCAAGAGACCCAGTACTTC.